What follows are 21 T cell receptor beta chains derived from one specimen sequenced in a study of T-cell reconstitution after alpha-beta-depleted transplantation in children. Molecular barcoding with unique molecular identifiers was used for the TCRbeta library. TCRdb itself ran the PCR reads through MiXCR, one entry per CDR3 protein. Among fewer than 700,000 distinct CDR3 sequences, about 23% were seen once, and the ten largest hold 12% to 15%. This material consisted of PBMCs, mostly from graft donor cells, taken 360 days after TCRalphabeta/CD19-depleted stem cell transplant. All receptors derive from a boy in the first two years of life who had a stem cell transplant for acute myeloid leukemia, so the T cells may come from the graft donor.

J is TRBJ2-1 and V is TRBV7-8, with TRBD2 identical over 13 bases. Unmatched junction bases numbered 12, after V lost 3 bases and J lost 7 bases. CDR3 length: 18 residues. Germline CDR1 SGHVS, CDR2 FQNEAQ. CDR3 sequence: CASSFPSRLAGGKNEQFF. DNA of the CDR3: TGTGCCAGCAGCTTCCCGTCAAGACTAGCGGGGGGCAAAAATGAGCAGTTCTTC.

This clonotype occurred many times. The CDR3: CASSLVGLAGYQETQYF. CDR3 nucleotide sequence: TGTGCCAGCAGCTTGGTCGGACTAGCGGGGTACCAAGAGACCCAGTACTTC. The genes are TRBV5-5 and TRBJ2-5, with 12 positions matching TRBD2. The trim removed 0 bases at V and 0 bases at J, leaving 3 bases unmatched. The CDR3 spans 17 residues. Per the germline V gene, CDR1 is SGHKS and CDR2 is YYEKEE (reference sequence).

This clonotype has a handful of counts. The chain combines TRBV5-1 with TRBJ2-3, with D possibly matching TRBD1 (6 bases). Germline CDR1 and CDR2: SGHRS and YFSETQ. The V gene lost 3 bases and the J gene lost 2 bases, with 13 bases spanning the gap. The CDR3 contains 15 residues. The CDR3 DNA follows: TGCGCCAGCAGCTACCGGGACATATACACAGATACGCAGTATTTT. It yields the protein CASSYRDIYTDTQYF.

This sequence joins TRBV5-6 and TRBJ1-2; D remains unclear. Germline CDR1 SGHDT, CDR2 YYEEEE. Trimming pared 4 bases from V and 8 bases from J, leaving 15 bases between. The CDR3 has 13 residues. Here the CDR3 reads CASSLAPEWGYTF. CDR3 DNA sequence: TGTGCCAGCAGCCTGGCCCCCGAGTGGGGCTACACCTTC.

For the CDR3, the DNA is TGTGCCAGCAGTCCCCGGGACTTCGAAGCTTTCTTT. This codes for CASSPRDFEAFF. The V and J genes are TRBV6-6 and TRBJ1-1; the D gene is possibly TRBD1 (5 bases). Germline V gene lookup returns CDR1 MNHNY and CDR2 SVGAGI (reference sequence). Deletions cut 5 bases from V and 8 bases from J, with 12 bases between. This CDR3 is built from 12 residues.

The chain couples TRBV12-3 or TRBV12-4 to TRBJ1-4; TRBD1 aligns across 9 bases. CDR3 length: 14 amino acids. Trimming at V came to 4 bases and at J to 6 bases, leaving 3 bases not matched to a gene. The CDR3 loop reads CASSSGQGHEKLFF. CDR3 DNA sequence: TGTGCCAGCAGTTCGGGACAGGGTCATGAAAAACTGTTTTTT.

The chain employs TRBV28 and TRBJ2-1, with 7 positions matching TRBD1. CDR1 and CDR2 from the germline V gene are MDHEN and SYDVKM. The CDR3 is 15 residues long. Trimming cost V 7 bases and J 6 bases; bases outside gene matches: 12. The CDR3 DNA follows: TGTGCCAGCACCTTGACAGGGTCATCTTTCAATGAGCAGTTCTTC. Protein sequence: CASTLTGSSFNEQFF.

V gene TRBV7-6 combines with J gene TRBJ1-1; D may be TRBD1 (5 bases). The V end was cut by 5 bases, the J end by 4 bases, with 11 bases between. The germline gives CDR1 SGHVS, CDR2 FNYEAQ. The CDR3 extends over 13 amino acids. The CDR3 loop reads CASSPGGTTEAFF. CDR3 nucleotides: TGTGCCAGCAGCCCCGGCGGGACCACTGAAGCTTTCTTT.

This CDR3 reads CASSVGSGKVNTEAFF. The CDR3 DNA reads as TGCGCCAGCAGCGTCGGCTCGGGGAAGGTGAACACTGAAGCTTTCTTT. The rearrangement joins TRBV5-1 to TRBJ1-1; the D is unclear. CDR3 length: 16 residues. Trimming left V 4 bases short and J 0 bases short, with 16 bases between. The germline V gene has CDR1 SGHRS and CDR2 YFSETQ.

The chain combines TRBV5-6 with TRBJ2-5, with D perhaps TRBD1 (6 bases). This CDR3 contains 13 residues. V gave up 9 bases and J gave up 5 bases, with 17 bases separating them. Germline assignment: CDR1 SGHDT and CDR2 YYEEEE. CDR3 DNA: TGTGCCATGAGCCAAGGGGGAGCGGAGACCCAGTACTTC. Amino acids: CAMSQGGAETQYF.

The chain links TRBV7-8 to TRBJ2-1; a weak D match, TRBD2 (6 bases). This CDR3 spans 17 amino acids. The ends were cut back, 0 bases at V and 4 bases at J, with 16 bases in the middle. Germline assignment: CDR1 SGHVS and CDR2 FQNEAQ. CDR3 loop: CASSLARLPGGYNEQFF. DNA for the CDR3: TGTGCCAGCAGCTTAGCGCGCCTCCCTGGAGGGTACAATGAGCAGTTCTTC. Looking up the rest from reference TRBV7-8 and TRBJ2-1 gives the full variable domain: GAGVSQSPRYKVAKRGQDVALRCDPISGHVSLFWYQQALGQGPEFLTYFQNEAQLDKSGLPSDRFFAERPEGSVSTLKIQRTQQEDSAVYLCASSLARLPGGYNEQFFGPGTRLTVL.

The table lists this clonotype with many counts. The chain employs TRBV6-5 and TRBJ2-3; D is undetermined. CDR3 length: 17 residues. Germline V gives CDR1 MNHEY, CDR2 SVGAGI. Trimming pared 0 bases from V and 2 bases from J, leaving 15 bases between. The CDR3 coding sequence is TGTGCCAGCAGTTACTCGGTTTTAGCAGGTCCCACAGATACGCAGTATTTT. Its translation: CASSYSVLAGPTDTQYF.

This clonotype was seen only a few times. The chain couples TRBV11-2 to TRBJ2-2, with D possibly matching TRBD1 (6 bases). The CDR3 sequence is 17 residues long. The V end was cut by 4 bases, the J end by 0 bases, with 15 bases between. CDR1 is SGHAT and CDR2 is FQNNGV in the germline V gene. CDR3 residues: CASSWQGDTANTGELFF. The CDR3 DNA follows: TGTGCCAGCAGCTGGCAAGGGGACACCGCGAACACCGGGGAGCTGTTTTTT.

This clonotype was recorded at least ten times. The chain uses TRBV11-2 and TRBJ2-3; D possibly matches TRBD1 or TRBD2 (5 bases each). Trimming cost V 2 bases and J 4 bases, with 13 bases left between them. Germline V gene sequence: CDR1 SGHAT, CDR2 FQNNGV. The CDR3 length is 15 residues. CDR3 loop: CASSLIRGPSDTQYF. CDR3 sequence (DNA): TGTGCCAGCAGCTTAATCCGGGGACCTTCAGATACGCAGTATTTT.

This clonotype was observed a few times. The chain is built from TRBV5-5 and TRBJ1-6; TRBD1 agrees at 10 bases. Germline CDR1 and CDR2: SGHKS and YYEKEE (reference sequence). The CDR3 covers 15 residues. Trimming at V came to 4 bases and at J to 9 bases, leaving 7 bases not matched to a gene. The CDR3 protein is CASSLGQGVFSPLHF. As DNA, the CDR3 is TGTGCCAGCAGCCTCGGACAGGGGGTCTTTTCACCCCTCCACTTT. Full variable domain (remainder filled in from reference TRBV5-5 and TRBJ1-6): DAGVTQSPTHLIKTRGQQVTLRCSPISGHKSVSWYQQVLGQGPQFIFQYYEKEERGRGNFPDRFSARQFPNYSSELNVNALLLGDSALYLCASSLGQGVFSPLHFGNGTRLTVT.

DNA for the CDR3: TGTGCCAGCAGCTTAAAAGGAATGAACACTGAAGCTTTCTTT. Encoded protein: CASSLKGMNTEAFF. The rearrangement uses TRBV7-9 and TRBJ1-1; D is undetermined. This CDR3 region has 14 residues. Germline V lookup: CDR1 SEHNR, CDR2 FQNEAQ (reference sequence). V lost 2 bases to trimming and J lost 0 bases, with 7 bases between them.

This rearrangement joins TRBV2 to TRBJ2-3, with 8 nucleotides matching TRBD1. The junction had 10 bases not matched to a gene; V was cut back by 6 bases and J by 2 bases. From germline, CDR1 is SNHLY and CDR2 FYNNEI. The CDR3 runs to 16 residues. The CDR3 here is CASRQDRAPPTDTQYF. The CDR3 nucleotides are TGTGCCAGCAGACAGGACAGGGCCCCCCCCACAGATACGCAGTATTTT.

This clonotype was seen a handful of times. The V gene is TRBV6-1, the J gene TRBJ1-1; D is unclear. The CDR3 totals 13 residues. Between the trimmed V and J ends, which lost 6 bases and 1 base, there was a span of 9 bases. The germline CDR1 and CDR2 sequences are MNHNS and SASEGT. The CDR3 protein is CASRITANTEAFF. The CDR3 DNA sequence: TGTGCCAGCAGAATCACAGCGAACACTGAAGCTTTCTTT.

This clonotype occurred many times. The chain links TRBV5-1 to TRBJ2-3, with TRBD2 identical over 14 bases. The CDR3 has 17 residues. V gave up 0 bases and J gave up 1 base; unmatched junction bases: 1. The germline CDR1 and CDR2 sequences are SGHRS and YFSETQ. CDR3 protein: CASSLVTSGGGTDTQYF. DNA for the CDR3: TGCGCCAGCAGCTTGGTGACTAGCGGGGGGGGCACAGATACGCAGTATTTT.

This clonotype was seen more than once but under ten times. The chain is built from TRBV4-3 and TRBJ2-5, with D perhaps matching TRBD2 (6 bases). V lost 0 bases and J 3 bases, leaving 14 bases between the germline ends. Germline V CDR1 and CDR2: LGHNA, YSLEER. The CDR3 runs to 16 residues. The CDR3 DNA reads TGCGCCAGCAGCCAAGATCCGGGAACTAGCAAAGAGACCCAGTACTTC. Protein: CASSQDPGTSKETQYF.

This clonotype was seen more than once but under ten times. The rearrangement links TRBV6-5 to TRBJ2-7; TRBD1 matches 10 bases. Germline CDR1 MNHEY, CDR2 SVGAGI. V lost 4 bases and J lost 7; bases outside the gene matches: 7. The CDR3 length is 14 residues. CDR3 in DNA: TGTGCCAGCAGTTCGGGGACAGGGGTGGGGGAGCAGTACTTC. Amino acids: CASSSGTGVGEQYF.